The clone carrying this T cell receptor beta chain was counted ten times or more. The antigen remains undetermined. A single record per CDR3 protein comes from TCRdb applying MiXCR to the RACE reads. The sample yields 60,000 to 70,000 distinct CDR3 sequences, roughly 11% seen once. The CDR3 contains 16 residues. Germline assignment: CDR1 LNHNV and CDR2 YYDKDF (reference sequence). J was trimmed by 0 bases and V by 4 bases; bases with no gene match: 9. This record belongs to a study of human T cells and chemical hapten exposure. The sample's time point: pre-sensitization, week 0. Treatment defined: therapeutic diphenylcyclopropenone sensitization with weekly scalp DPC. Ahead of each patch test application, blood was drawn. General observations from the study: Against controls, expanded TCRs gave rise to significantly more large CDR3 similarity clusters. Counts of expanded TCRs (at PT1) showed a positive correlation with patch test score. No alteration of TCRs above 1 in 1000 frequency was seen with DPC sensitization.

Specimen: whole blood, collected in connection with sensitization to the hapten diphenylcyclopropenone (DPC). The J gene is TRBJ2-7, the V gene TRBV15, with 7 positions matching TRBD1. The receptor was derived from a woman aged 50 to 65 with alopecia areata. Some clones in this sample may be carry-over from other donors' samples. This CDR3 is CATSTDRQGYSYEQYF. Written as DNA, the CDR3 is TGTGCCACCAGCACCGACCGACAGGGCTACTCCTACGAGCAGTACTTC.